This T cell receptor beta chain stems from a study of identical twins. Many counts were recorded for this clonotype. Each CDR3 protein is one row after TCRdb ran MiXCR on the 5' RACE reads. The sample has around 490,000 distinct CDR3 sequences, roughly 15% seen once; the top ten hold around 0.48%. The CDR3 covers 14 residues. Germline lookup yields CDR1 SGHVS and CDR2 FQNEAQ. V lost 3 bases, J lost 6 bases, and 1 base stayed unmatched. A further study also used this sample, focusing on yellow fever vaccine responses in identical twins.

The receptor comes from a woman aged 18-29 years in good health. The sample consisted of CD4+ T cells sorted from blood. V gene TRBV7-8 combines with J gene TRBJ2-2; 10 bases map to TRBD1. CDR3 sequence: CASSFGTGAGELFF. The CDR3 nucleotides read TGTGCCAGCAGCTTCGGGACAGGGGCCGGGGAGCTGTTTTTT. Full variable domain (outside the CDR3, taken from reference TRBV7-8 and TRBJ2-2): GAGVSQSPRYKVAKRGQDVALRCDPISGHVSLFWYQQALGQGPEFLTYFQNEAQLDKSGLPSDRFFAERPEGSVSTLKIQRTQQEDSAVYLCASSFGTGAGELFFGEGSRLTVL.